Below, 10 T cell receptor beta chains from the same sample are listed, as sequenced in a study of T cell clonality in common variable immunodeficiency. Generated by immunoSEQ multiplex PCR, the TCRdb table keeps only in-frame clones and is missing some. Altogether tens of thousands of clones were found in the sample, and no singletons occur. Sequencing was done on a sample of peripheral blood mononuclear cells. These receptors were taken from a person aged 18-69 years in good health.

This clone was recorded many times. The read terminates 3 residues before the CDR3 end, so the remaining end is supplied by the germline J gene. The genes are TRBV2 and TRBJ1-1; D gene unclear. V shed 7 bases and J shed 2 bases, with 11 bases lying between them. This CDR3 is built from 13 residues. The germline V gene encodes CDR1 SNHLY and CDR2 FYNNEI. The CDR3 spells CASNTLYNTEAFF. The CDR3 DNA, read in part, is TGTGCCAGCAACACCTTATACAACACTGAA.

The sample holds many counts of this clone. Read sequence stops 3 residues before the CDR3 end, and the germline J gene provides the missing end. The chain links TRBV4-2 to TRBJ1-5; 9 nucleotides align to TRBD1. Trimming removed 2 bases from V and 4 bases from J; junction bases left unmatched: 3. The V gene's germline CDR1 is LGHNA and CDR2 YNFKEQ. The CDR3 spans 15 residues. CDR3 loop: CASSQTQGANQPQHF. CDR3 DNA (partial): TGTGCCAGCAGCCAAACACAGGGGGCTAATCAGCCC.

This clone was observed many times. The CDR3 end is not reached by the read, which stops 3 residues before it; the germline J gene fills it in. The chain is built from TRBV5-5 and TRBJ2-3; 10 positions agree with TRBD2. Germline loops: CDR1 SGHKS, CDR2 YYEKEE (reference sequence). V shed 4 bases, J shed 1 base, and the junction held 3 bases outside the gene matches. The CDR3 sequence is 15 residues long. This chain's CDR3 is CASSRGTSGTDTQYF. The covered CDR3 bases are TGTGCCAGCAGCCGAGGGACTAGCGGCACAGATACG.

This clone has a count of ten or more. The CDR3 is cut off 3 residues early in the read; its end comes from the germline J gene. The chain couples TRBV5-4 to TRBJ1-1, with D maybe TRBD1 (6 bases). V lost 4 bases to trimming and J lost 5 bases, with 12 bases between them. The CDR3 sequence is 13 residues long. The germline CDR1 and CDR2 sequences are SGHNT and YYREEE (reference sequence). CDR3 bases read: TGTGCCAGCAGCATACAGGGTCGGACTGAA. This codes for CASSIQGRTE. The whole CDR3 protein is CASSIQGRTEAFF.

This clone was recorded many times. The read comes to an end 3 residues before the CDR3 does, leaving the germline J gene to fill in the end. This chain joins TRBV7-2 and TRBJ2-1, with TRBD2 matching 7 bases. The CDR3 covers 15 residues. Trimming at V came to 2 bases and at J to 0 bases, leaving 1 base not matched to a gene. Germline V gene lookup returns CDR1 SGHTA and CDR2 FQGNSA. CDR3 sequence: CASSLWTSSYNEQFF. CDR3 bases read: TGTGCCAGCAGCTTATGGACTAGCTCCTACAATGAG.

This clone was seen ten or more times. The read is 3 residues too short to cover the CDR3 end, so that end is filled in from the germline J gene. The V and J genes are TRBV28 and TRBJ2-2; 9 bases fit TRBD1. Trimming at V came to 6 bases and at J to 7 bases, leaving 9 bases not matched to a gene. Germline lookup yields CDR1 MDHEN and CDR2 SYDVKM. This CDR3 comprises 15 residues. CDR3 residues: CASSSGTGNIGELFF. The DNA read from the CDR3 is TGTGCCAGCAGCTCCGGGACAGGGAATATCGGGGAG.

Ten or more counts support this clone. The read comes to an end 3 residues before the CDR3 does, leaving the germline J gene to fill in the end. The V call is TRBV29-1, the J call TRBJ2-7; 8 positions match TRBD1. V dropped 7 bases and J dropped 4; count of bases not matched to a gene: 6. The CDR3 spans 12 residues. The germline CDR1 and CDR2 sequences are SQVTM and ANQGSEA. The CDR3 reads CSAWTGNYEQYF. CDR3 DNA, as far as it was read: TGCAGCGCTTGGACAGGGAATTACGAG.

This clone was seen many times. The sequenced fragment ends 3 residues before the CDR3 boundary, so the rest is inferred from the germline J gene. The chain recombines TRBV20-1 with TRBJ2-3, with D perhaps TRBD2 (6 bases). Germline assignment: CDR1 DFQATT and CDR2 SNEGSKA (reference sequence). With 5 bases removed from V and 2 bases from J, the gap between germline ends came to 14 bases. CDR3 length: 14 residues. The covered CDR3 bases are TGCAGTGCTTCGGAGGGTGGTCTCACAGATACG. It yields the protein CSASEGGLTDT. The CDR3 in its entirety is CSASEGGLTDTQYF.

This clone was detected many times. Read data end 3 residues before the CDR3 end; the end is taken from the germline J gene. V is TRBV29-1 and J is TRBJ2-5; a possible D gene is TRBD2 (7 bases). CDR3 size: 12 residues. Per the germline V gene, CDR1 is SQVTM and CDR2 is ANQGSEA. Trimming took off 6 bases at V and 5 bases at J, with 13 bases between the two ends. The CDR3 bases that were read are TGCAGCGTAGTTGGGGGGGCGGAGACC. Translation: CSVVGGAET. The entire CDR3 is CSVVGGAETQYF.

This clone was seen many times. The CDR3 end is not reached by the read, which stops 3 residues before it; the germline J gene fills it in. The V gene is TRBV2, the J gene TRBJ1-1; tentative D call: TRBD1 (5 bases). The germline gives CDR1 SNHLY, CDR2 FYNNEI. The CDR3 contains 13 residues. The CDR3 bases that were read are TGTGCCAGCAGTGATGCGGGGCTGGGCGAA. Translation: CASSDAGLGE. The complete CDR3 sequence is CASSDAGLGEAFF.